This TCR beta chain was sequenced during a study of blood T cell repertoires in COVID-19. Study-level information: From the United States, Italy and Spain came samples of acute and convalescent COVID-19. PBMCs, B-cell-depleted T cells, or T cells provided the cDNA or gDNA that made up the material.

Original processing methods: Estimated nucleated cell counts came from reference gene primer amplification. Generated by immunoSEQ multiplex PCR, the TCRdb table keeps only in-frame clones and is missing some. The V and J calls and clone size come from that table; D and trimming were worked out from the DNA. The data hold roughly 100,000 clones, with roughly four fifths observed a single time. Source material: peripheral blood. The receptor was isolated from a woman of 80 years or more with active or convalescent COVID-19.

The CDR3 DNA reads TGTGCCAGCAGCTCTCGAGGACAGGTTGAAAAACTGTTTTTT. It translates to CASSSRGQVEKLFF. The chain has TRBV7-8 and TRBJ1-4; TRBD1 matches 7 bases. CDR1 is SGHVS and CDR2 is FQNEAQ in the germline V gene. The CDR3 consists of 14 residues. V shed 4 bases and J 7 bases; nucleotides not matched to a gene: 6. Complete variable domain (other parts from reference TRBV7-8 and TRBJ1-4): GAGVSQSPRYKVAKRGQDVALRCDPISGHVSLFWYQQALGQGPEFLTYFQNEAQLDKSGLPSDRFFAERPEGSVSTLKIQRTQQEDSAVYLCASSSRGQVEKLFFGSGTQLSVL.